The T cell receptor beta chain described here comes from a study of identical twins (TCRdb year 2016). Broadly, across the study: TCR alpha and beta repertoires from monozygotic twins, unrelated adults of various ages and cord blood were deep-sequenced to test whether fetal clonotypes persist. To rule out contamination, replicate twin experiments were performed at different times with different library preparation protocols.

The paper as a whole reports these results and caveats: The excess sharing between twins in beta out-of-frame sequences was weaker because fewer shared sequences reduced the signal-to-noise ratio. Abundant cord blood beta clonotypes had fewer insertions, young adult naive repertoires showed a similar but weaker trend, and memory repertoires showed no such trend. Zero-insertion analyses could be partly confounded by invariant T cells such as MAIT and iNKT, though diverse VJ usage argued against such confounding for most clonotypes. Out-of-frame TCR alpha sharing in monozygotic twins was systematically underestimated by recombination models, whereas sharing between unrelated individuals was in agreement with the recombination models. Because the same donors could not be followed over many years, conclusions were based on cross-sectional statistical analysis. Out-of-frame TCR alpha sequences shared between twins showed an excess of low generation-probability sequences compared with coincidental sharing between unrelated individuals.

Concerning this clonotype itself: There is no known antigen for this receptor. Nothing much larger sits one base from this clone, and base qualities are not available.

The library was obtained by 5' RACE. The sample was run on an Illumina HiSeq 2000. A universal primer binding site was introduced by template switching, and a unique molecular identifier was present in the final cDNA, enabling accurate counting of TCR cDNA molecules. First-strand cDNA for TCR alpha and beta chains was synthesized from specific primers in the conserved constant-segment region. To control for contamination, every cDNA library was double barcoded, receiving both a SMART-Mk sample barcode and Illumina barcodes. TruSeq adapter sequences, together with Illumina sample barcodes, were added in two successive PCR steps. Sequencing of the TCR alpha and beta cDNA libraries was done on the Illumina HiSeq platform using custom primers. For the original study's pipeline: MiGEC processed the raw reads to extract unique molecular identifiers, while MiXCR was used to determine the CDR3 positions. For each individual, recombination models were inferred using an EM algorithm with the repgenHMM and IGoR tools. The tcR package in R was used for shared clonotype analysis, with sharing normalized by the product of cloneset sizes. To study raw recombination without the effects of thymic and clonal selection, out-of-frame nonproductive sequences were analyzed. TCRdb trimmed public reads at Q25 via fastp, called clones via MiXCR and kept in-frame beta chains. Rows with a matching CDR3 protein are joined into one entry that keeps the most common DNA and genes. TCRdb's processing, not the authors', yielded these V and J calls. The table for this sample lists around 1.7 million distinct CDR3 sequences; around a third of them were counted only once. Of the sample, less than 0.35% is held by the ten largest clones.

Every donor was a healthy Caucasian. Based on the germline V gene, the CDR1 and CDR2 sequences are SGDLS and YYNGEE. Inclusive of the bounding cysteine and phenylalanine, the CDR3 is 14 residues long. CDR3 DNA is the only sequence kept; it has 42 bases, read in frame from the first base. V is shortened by 0 bases, J by 6 bases, and the region joining them spans 10 bases. The TCR sequence derives from a newborn girl in good health. Recombination connected TRBV9 to TRBJ2-1; there is no confident call for the D gene. Sequenced: cord blood. The CDR3: CASSVGVGPNEQFF. The DNA is as follows: TGTGCCAGCAGCGTAGGGGTAGGTCCCAATGAGCAGTTCTTC.